These 13 T cell receptor beta chains came from one sample sequenced in a study of T cells after yellow fever vaccination (dated by TCRdb to the late 2010s). The sample's treatment or condition, from its label and the paper: live attenuated yellow fever vaccine strain. Libraries were built with 5' RACE. Sequencing used an Illumina HiSeq 2500. TCRdb reworked the public reads: Q25 trimming with fastp, MiXCR clone assembly, productive beta chains retained. Entries that share a CDR3 protein sequence are merged under the most common genes and DNA. This sample gives roughly 120,000 distinct CDR3 sequences in total; around 8.6% of them show up just once. Of the sample, about 25% is held by the ten largest clones. Sequencing used CD8+ T cells sorted from PBMCs, obtained 45 days after the yellow fever booster vaccination. The receptors shown here come from a man aged 25 to 45 who received the YFV17D yellow fever vaccine.

In this sample, this clonotype turned up many times. The V gene is TRBV15, the J gene TRBJ2-1, with TRBD2 matching over 9 bases. The germline gives CDR1 LNHNV, CDR2 YYDKDF (reference sequence). The trim removed 4 bases at V and 9 bases at J, leaving 10 bases unmatched. The length of the CDR3 is 15 residues. This CDR3 reads CATSTGSSGIAEQFF. Written as DNA, the CDR3 is TGTGCCACCAGCACGGGTTCTAGCGGGATCGCTGAGCAGTTCTTC.

The table lists this clonotype with many counts. This chain joins TRBV6-5 and TRBJ1-1, with D tentatively TRBD1 (6 bases). Looked up from germline, CDR1 is MNHEY and CDR2 is SVGAGI. Trimming left V 2 bases short and J 0 bases short, with 10 bases between. The CDR3 is 15 amino acids. In DNA form, the CDR3 reads TGTGCCAGCAGTTACATACAGGGAATGAACACTGAAGCTTTCTTT. Protein: CASSYIQGMNTEAFF.

The table lists this clonotype with a few counts. V usage is TRBV7-2 and J usage is TRBJ2-7; D is unresolved. V was pared by 0 bases and J by 5 bases, with 8 bases between. Germline V CDR1 and CDR2: SGHTA, FQGNSA. This CDR3 is 13 amino acids long. The CDR3 bases are TGTGCCAGCAGCTTAGCCTACATGAACGAGCAGTACTTC. It yields the protein CASSLAYMNEQYF.

In its sample, this clonotype was seen many times. The chain is built from TRBV6-1 and TRBJ2-1; 7 bases are shared with TRBD2. Germline CDR1 MNHNS, CDR2 SASEGT. The trim removed 10 bases at V and 3 bases at J, leaving 12 bases unmatched. This CDR3 region has 15 residues. This CDR3 is CATRGEGSFYNEQFF. Here the CDR3 DNA reads TGTGCCACCCGGGGGGAGGGCAGCTTCTACAATGAGCAGTTCTTC.

This clonotype was seen only a few times. V gene TRBV11-2 combines with J gene TRBJ1-1; a possible D gene is TRBD1 (5 bases). Germline CDR1 reads SGHAT; CDR2 reads FQNNGV. Trimming cost V 1 base and J 5 bases, with 11 bases left between them. The CDR3 has 14 amino acids. CDR3 nucleotides: TGTGCCAGCAGCTTAGTCAGGGAGCGGACTGAAGCTTTCTTT. Translated, it gives CASSLVRERTEAFF.

The J gene is TRBJ2-1, the V gene TRBV7-9; D is unresolved. The germline V and J ends were trimmed by 5 bases and 4 bases, with 15 bases remaining between them. Germline V CDR1 and CDR2: SEHNR, FQNEAQ (reference sequence). This CDR3 is built from 15 residues. Here the CDR3 DNA reads TGTGCCAGCAGCGCCCGGTTCGGCGGATACAATGAGCAGTTCTTC. It translates to CASSARFGGYNEQFF.

This clonotype has ten or more counts. CDR3: CASSRTLRDEQFF. The CDR3 coding sequence is TGTGCCAGCAGCCGGACTCTCAGGGATGAGCAGTTCTTC. The chain uses TRBV7-6 and TRBJ2-1; the D gene could be TRBD1 or TRBD2 (5 bases each). In germline, CDR1 is SGHVS, CDR2 FNYEAQ. Deletions cut 5 bases from V and 8 bases from J, with 13 bases between. The CDR3 spans 13 residues.

The table lists this clonotype with many counts. The V call is TRBV19, the J call TRBJ2-7; D is unresolved. Germline values: CDR1 LNHDA, CDR2 SQIVND (reference sequence). Between the trimmed V and J ends, which lost 6 bases and 2 bases, there was a span of 11 bases. The CDR3 has 13 residues. Written as DNA, the CDR3 is TGTGCCAGTAGGAAGGATGAGGCCTACGAGCAGTACTTC. This translates into CASRKDEAYEQYF.

This clonotype occurred many times. The chain joins TRBV4-1 to TRBJ1-2, with D unresolved. V was clipped by 3 bases and J by 4 bases, with 15 bases between them. This CDR3 is built from 15 residues. Per the germline V gene, CDR1 is MGHRA and CDR2 is YSYEKL. The CDR3 loop is CASSHLTGSGYGYTF. CDR3 DNA: TGCGCCAGCAGCCACCTGACCGGTTCGGGCTATGGCTACACCTTC.

This clonotype was detected ten times or more. This chain connects TRBV6-6 to TRBJ1-1, with D unclear. The CDR3 length is 11 residues. CDR1 and CDR2 from the germline V gene are MNHNY and SVGAGI (reference sequence). Trimming left V 8 bases short and J 4 bases short, with 8 bases between. In DNA form, the CDR3 reads TGTGCCAGCGGGAGGGCCACTGAAGCTTTCTTT. Its protein is CASGRATEAFF.

This clonotype was counted many times. The rearrangement joins TRBV5-1 to TRBJ2-1; TRBD1 agrees at 8 bases. V lost 4 bases and J lost 7; bases outside the gene matches: 10. Germline CDR1 and CDR2: SGHRS and YFSETQ. There are 15 residues in the CDR3. The CDR3 bases are TGCGCCAGCAGCCCTACGGGACAGGAGTGGAATGAGCAGTTCTTC. Translated: CASSPTGQEWNEQFF.

The sample holds many counts of this clonotype. The V call is TRBV7-2, the J call TRBJ2-3; D unresolved. CDR3 length: 12 residues. Trimming took 8 bases from V and 0 from J, leaving 6 bases between them. Germline-derived CDR1 and CDR2 are SGHTA and FQGNSA. In DNA form, the CDR3 reads TGTGCCAGCGGAACTAGCACAGATACGCAGTATTTT. Protein product: CASGTSTDTQYF.

This clonotype occurred many times. The chain uses TRBV7-6 and TRBJ2-1, with TRBD2 as a possible D gene (6 bases). CDR3 length equals 14 residues. V was shortened by 1 base and J by 7 bases, with 11 bases between the two germline ends. The germline V gene has CDR1 SGHVS and CDR2 FNYEAQ. The CDR3 DNA reads as TGTGCCAGCAGCTTAGGAGGGCTAGCGAATGAGCAGTTCTTC. Its protein product is CASSLGGLANEQFF.